This T cell receptor (beta chain) appears in the sequencing data of a study of cytomegalovirus exposure and HLA in healthy donors. This cohort consisted of healthy bone marrow donors. The PCR had 60 Vbeta and 13 Jbeta primers. TCRdb keeps only in-frame clones here, not all; method: immunoSEQ multiplex PCR. Altogether fewer than 250,000 clones are present, 70% to 75% being singletons, with the ten largest covering approximately 5%. Trimming pared 4 bases from V and 2 bases from J, leaving 18 bases between. The germline V gene encodes CDR1 MDHEN and CDR2 SYDVKM. CDR3 size: 17 residues. Study-wide results and limits: Researchers left out some V segments, among them TRBV6-2 and TRBV6-3, as indistinguishable. DRB1 had the most TCR associations and HLA-C the fewest, a later analysis found, with rates varying by HLA locus.

Concerning this clone itself: Its antigen is undetermined.

The material sequenced was PBMCs. The receptor was derived from a man aged 25 to 45 in good health and CMV-seropositive. The chain employs TRBV28 and TRBJ1-5; D may be TRBD1 (5 bases). The CDR3 protein is CASSSHWGGRGNQPQHF. CDR3 DNA sequence: TGTGCCAGCAGTTCCCATTGGGGGGGGAGGGGCAATCAGCCCCAGCATTTT.